This T cell receptor (beta chain) was captured by sequencing in a study of shared clonotypes between healthy human individuals (dated by TCRdb to about 2020). About the investigation overall: The cohort included a few men and a couple of women between 18 and 49 years of age. For each donor, CD4 naive and CD4 memory were each given three plates, CD8 naive was given two plates, and CD8 memory was given one plate. The study deeply sequenced blood TCR repertoires of about 5 healthy adults to estimate repertoire size and the extent of clonotype sharing between individuals. To increase sequencing depth and limit assay-specific biases, TCR repertoire library preparation and sequencing were carried out by different laboratories using diverse techniques. Per donor, leukapheresis produced somewhere between about 0.85 and 9.5 billion PBMCs. Findings and caveats that apply to the study as a whole: Sampling was restricted to blood, and TCR repertoires in tissue are likely to differ from TCR repertoires in blood. Pairwise subsampling led to the expectation that sequencing depth would affect the degree of clonotype sharing among donors. Naive subsets generally had larger estimated clonotype richness than memory subsets. The genetic and exposure-history diversity represented was limited by the small number of donors. Incomplete sequencing was indicated by rarefaction of sorted-subset datasets, despite the large sequencing depth. Sharing across several donors was observed for around 5% of naive CD4, around 3.5% of naive CD8, 2% to 2.5% of memory CD4, and about 0.4% of memory CD8 clonotypes. Higher generation probabilities were observed for clonotypes shared by all four sorted-subset donors than for non-shared clonotypes.

In regard to this clone: Its antigen is currently not known. No clone much larger than this one lies a single base away; base qualities are absent.

Using the deep immunoSEQ assay, multiplex PCR amplified TCR CDR3 regions from genomic DNA. Genomic DNA extracted from each cell subset was distributed evenly over all wells of several immunoSEQ 96-well plates, and each plate served as one replicate. For sorted subsets, around 200 ng genomic DNA, equal to some 30,000 T cell genomes, was loaded into each replicate PCR. The purified libraries were quantified using a Qubit 3.0 fluorometer, sized with a Bioanalyzer 2100, and then quantified again using the KAPA Library Quantification kit. Every immunoSEQ 96-well plate was sequenced on a separate single-read 150-cycle Illumina NextSeq 550 flow cell. Per the authors' processing: The immunoSEQ output contained only junctional sequences without quality scores, so filtering could not match that applied to full-length reads. Sequences were annotated with PyIR, a Python wrapper for IgBLAST v1.9, and V/J genes and CDR3 were assigned using IMGT germline references. Any read was removed if the V/J assignment was weak (E-value above 1e-6), the CDR3 was missing, or the read contained stop codons, out-of-frame junctions, or ambiguous translated residues. V3J clonotypes were defined as sequences sharing the same inferred V gene, J gene, and CDR3 amino acid sequence. The percentage overlap between two repertoires was calculated by dividing the number of shared unique clonotypes by the size of the smaller repertoire. Repertoire richness was assessed with RTK rarefaction, the Chao1 estimator, and Recon v2.1 estimates of unobserved clonotypes. OLGA was used to compute generation probabilities for all TCRbeta clonotypes that the gDNA method yielded from a few donors. TCRdb's version of the immuneACCESS table is confined to in-frame rearrangements and falls short of the full clone set. An unresolved V gene accounts for under half of the shortfall where checked; the remainder is of unknown origin. V and J calls and clone size are as listed in that table; D and trimming were resolved from the DNA. A total of roughly 2 million clones appear in this sample, about 95% of them only once. More than 0.95% of the sample goes to the ten largest clones.

CD8 naive samples were CD45RO-negative cells positively selected for CCR7, giving a CD45RA+CCR7+ population that excluded TemRA cells. Healthy HIV-negative adults with no recently reported acute infections or vaccinations were included as donors. Every donor was a Caucasian adult residing in Nashville, Tennessee, USA. Blood was obtained by leukapheresis, after which PBMCs were separated by Ficoll-Histopaque density gradient centrifugation and cryopreserved in liquid nitrogen vapor phase. Analytical flow cytometry was used to check the purity and quantity of every magnetically sorted T cell population. Each sorted fraction had its genomic DNA isolated and then quantified by UV absorbance on a Nanodrop 2000c. The sequence derives from a man between 18 and 35 years old in good health. Specimen: naive CD8+ T cells sorted from blood. Interpreted using the paper, the cell subset or site label stands for: CD45RA+CCR7+.

CDR3 reads: CASSQGAPLADDTGELFF. At the DNA level, the sequence is TGCGCCAGCAGCCAGGGGGCACCCCTGGCGGATGACACCGGGGAGCTGTTTTTT. This sequence uses TRBV4-3 and TRBJ2-2, and possibly TRBD1, on 6 matching bases. CDR1 and CDR2 are drawn from the germline V gene: LGHNA, YSLEER. V is clipped by 3 bases and J by 3 bases, and the sequence between their germline boundaries is 20 bases long. There are 18 amino acids in the CDR3, from cysteine to phenylalanine inclusive. Only the CDR3 part of the read is kept: 54 bases, read in frame from the first base.